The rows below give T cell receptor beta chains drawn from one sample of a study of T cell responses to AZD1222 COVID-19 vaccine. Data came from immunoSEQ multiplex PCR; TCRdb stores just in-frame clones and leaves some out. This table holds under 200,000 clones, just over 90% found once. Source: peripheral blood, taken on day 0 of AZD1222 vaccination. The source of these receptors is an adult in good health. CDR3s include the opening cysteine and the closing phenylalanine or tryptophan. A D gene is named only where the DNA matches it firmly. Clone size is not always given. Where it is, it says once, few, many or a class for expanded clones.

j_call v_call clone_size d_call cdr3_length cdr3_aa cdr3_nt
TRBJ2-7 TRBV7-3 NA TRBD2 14 CASSPGTSAYEQYF TGTGCCAGCAGCCCTGGGACTAGCGCTTACGAGCAGTACTTC
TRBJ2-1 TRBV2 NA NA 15 CASSGQGGSYNEQFF TGTGCCAGCAGTGGCCAGGGGGGCTCCTACAATGAGCAGTTCTTC
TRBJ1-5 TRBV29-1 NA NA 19 CSVETAKRDFLPSNQPQHF TGCAGCGTTGAGACAGCTAAAAGAGACTTTTTACCTAGCAATCAGCCCCAGCATTTT
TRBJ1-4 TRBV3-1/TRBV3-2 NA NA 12 CASINVDEKLFF TGTGCCAGCATTAACGTAGATGAAAAACTGTTTTTT
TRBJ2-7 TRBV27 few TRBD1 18 CASSLSTLGTGITYEQYF TGTGCCAGCAGTTTATCCACCCTGGGGACAGGGATTACCTACGAGCAGTACTTC
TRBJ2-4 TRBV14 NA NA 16 CASSQARRSAKNIQYF TGTGCCAGCAGCCAAGCCAGGAGGTCAGCCAAAAACATTCAGTACTTC
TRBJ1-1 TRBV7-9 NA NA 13 CASSLASLSEAFF TGTGCCAGCAGCTTAGCGTCGCTCTCTGAAGCTTTCTTT
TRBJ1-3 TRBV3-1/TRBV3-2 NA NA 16 CASSQEFGRSGNTIYF TGTGCCAGCAGCCAAGAATTCGGGAGATCTGGAAACACCATATATTTT
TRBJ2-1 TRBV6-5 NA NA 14 CASQSGFLYNEQFF TGTGCCAGCCAAAGCGGGTTCCTCTACAATGAGCAGTTCTTC
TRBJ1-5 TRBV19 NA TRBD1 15 CASLTDRESNQPQHF TGTGCCAGCCTCACGGACAGGGAAAGCAATCAGCCCCAGCATTTT
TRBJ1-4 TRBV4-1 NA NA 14 CASSQEINAEKLFF TGCGCCAGCAGCCAAGAGATAAATGCTGAAAAACTGTTTTTT
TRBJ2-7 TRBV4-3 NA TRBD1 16 CASSQALGTGFYEQYF TGCGCCAGCAGCCAAGCTCTTGGGACAGGGTTTTACGAGCAGTACTTC
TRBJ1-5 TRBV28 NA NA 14 CASSRNPPRQPQHF TGTGCCAGCAGCCGAAACCCCCCCCGGCAGCCCCAGCATTTT
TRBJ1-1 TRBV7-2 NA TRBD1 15 CASSLEGQGNTEAFF TGTGCCAGCAGCTTAGAAGGACAGGGGAACACTGAAGCTTTCTTT
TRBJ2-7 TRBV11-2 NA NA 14 CASSLDWSVYEQYF TGTGCCAGCAGCTTAGATTGGTCCGTGTACGAGCAGTACTTC
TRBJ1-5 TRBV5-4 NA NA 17 CASSSPHRAARDQPQHF TGTGCCAGCAGTTCCCCCCACCGGGCGGCTCGAGATCAGCCCCAGCATTTT
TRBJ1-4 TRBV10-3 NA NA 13 CASSPGRNEKLFF TGTGCCTCCTCCCCGGGTCGCAATGAAAAACTGTTTTTT